Presented here are 18 T cell receptor beta chains from one specimen sequenced in a study of beta chain features in type 1 diabetes. The authors reverse transcribed all of the isolated RNA, so sequencing captured expressed TCRB transcripts. The table came from immunoSEQ multiplex PCR; TCRdb's copy has only in-frame clones and leaves some out. The sample records under 950,000 clones, roughly a sixth being singletons. The sequencing sample was made of naive CD4+ T cells from blood. These receptor sequences come from a woman under 30 in good health.

J is TRBJ2-1 and V is TRBV19; TRBD1 or TRBD2 may be the D gene (5 bases each). Germline V gene data show CDR1 as LNHDA and CDR2 as SQIVND (reference sequence). V was cut by 5 bases and J by 11 bases, with 16 bases left in between. This CDR3 is built from 13 residues. CDR3 DNA: TGTGCCAGTAGTCCCCGGGACCCCGGAAAGCAGTTCTTC. Protein: CASSPRDPGKQFF.

In this sample, this clone turned up a few times. This chain uses TRBV6-6 with TRBJ2-3, with D possibly being TRBD1 or TRBD2 (5 bases each). The CDR3 contains 15 residues. V dropped 6 bases and J dropped 2 bases, with 15 bases sitting between them. CDR1 and CDR2 (germline): MNHNY, SVGAGI (reference sequence). The CDR3 reads CASRPDGGDTDTQYF. CDR3 coding DNA: TGTGCCAGCAGACCTGATGGGGGAGACACAGATACGCAGTATTTT.

For this clone: The junction does not match germline at one end; this may be a read error. The chain couples TRBV7-9 to TRBJ2-5; 8 bases align to TRBD1. CDR3 length: 13 residues. CDR1 and CDR2 (germline): SEHNR, FQNEAQ (reference sequence). CDR3 coding DNA: TGTGCCAGCAGTCGCTCAGAAGGACAGGGAACTAACTTC. Its translation: CASSRSEGQGTNF.

This clone has a handful of counts. This rearrangement joins TRBV5-4 to TRBJ2-4; 10 bases align to TRBD2. Germline-derived CDR1 and CDR2 are SGHNT and YYREEE (reference sequence). J was trimmed by 5 bases and V by 7 bases; bases with no gene match: 6. This CDR3 spans 14 amino acids. CDR3 in amino acids: CASRPGLAENIQYF. The CDR3 DNA reads TGTGCCAGCCGCCCAGGACTAGCGGAAAACATTCAGTACTTC.

This chain joins TRBV11-2 and TRBJ2-1, with D possibly being TRBD2 (6 bases). This CDR3 contains 13 residues. Germline V gives CDR1 SGHAT, CDR2 FQNNGV. Trimming removed 5 bases at V and 6 bases at J, with 11 bases between. The CDR3: CASSQGLLNEQFF. CDR3 sequence (DNA): TGTGCCAGCAGCCAGGGACTTCTCAATGAGCAGTTCTTC.

The CDR3 is CASSLMRGITPMLIQETQYF. The CDR3 bases are TGTGCCAGCAGCTTAATGCGGGGCATCACTCCCATGCTCATCCAAGAGACCCAGTACTTC. The V call is TRBV5-4, the J call TRBJ2-5, with D perhaps TRBD2 (6 bases). V gave up 2 bases and J gave up 1 base, with 27 bases separating them. CDR3 length equals 20 residues. Looked up from germline, CDR1 is SGHNT and CDR2 is YYREEE (reference sequence).

The genes are TRBV4-2 and TRBJ2-1; D is ambiguous. This CDR3 contains 17 residues. Germline CDR1 reads LGHNA; CDR2 reads YNFKEQ. V lost 0 bases to trimming and J lost 0 bases, with 12 bases between them. The CDR3 DNA reads as TGTGCCAGCAGCCAAGATCACCCGGCCAGCTCCTACAATGAGCAGTTCTTC. Amino acid sequence: CASSQDHPASSYNEQFF.

In DNA form, the CDR3 reads TGTGCCAGCAGCCTCGACTACAGCTCCTACAATGAGCAGTTCTTC. This encodes CASSLDYSSYNEQFF. The genes are TRBV5-6 and TRBJ2-1; D possibly corresponds to TRBD2 (5 bases). The germline V gene has CDR1 SGHDT and CDR2 YYEEEE. The V and J ends lost 4 bases and 0 bases respectively, with 11 bases between them. The CDR3 sequence is 15 residues long.

This sequence joins TRBV11-2 and TRBJ1-2, with D maybe TRBD1 (5 bases). This CDR3 is built from 15 residues. Germline CDR1 is SGHAT and CDR2 is FQNNGV. Trimming left V 6 bases short and J 4 bases short, with 18 bases between. CDR3 residues: CASSPAGRGLYGYTF. The DNA for the CDR3 is TGTGCCAGCAGTCCAGCCGGAAGGGGCCTCTATGGCTACACCTTC.

The chain uses TRBV2 and TRBJ2-5; TRBD2 agrees at 8 bases. Germline V gene data show CDR1 as SNHLY and CDR2 as FYNNEI. The CDR3 contains 15 residues. Unmatched junction bases numbered 9, after V lost 5 bases and J lost 4 bases. CDR3 protein: CASSRQREWGETQYF. CDR3 DNA sequence: TGTGCCAGCAGTCGCCAGCGGGAGTGGGGAGAGACCCAGTACTTC.

The rearrangement links TRBV9 to TRBJ2-2, with 7 bases fitting TRBD2. Unmatched junction bases numbered 10, after V lost 0 bases and J lost 5 bases. Germline V gene lookup returns CDR1 SGDLS and CDR2 YYNGEE. The CDR3 is made up of 17 amino acids. The CDR3 nucleotides are TGTGCCAGCAGCGTAGGCGTAGGGAGGGACGGAACCGGGGAGCTGTTTTTT. Protein sequence: CASSVGVGRDGTGELFF.

CDR3 sequence (DNA): TGTGCCAGCAGCTCACACCAGGGTGAGAAACTGTTTTTT. Protein sequence: CASSSHQGEKLFF. This rearrangement joins TRBV7-9 to TRBJ1-4, with D possibly matching TRBD1 (5 bases). This CDR3 is 13 amino acids long. Trimming stripped 4 bases from V and 11 bases from J, with 14 bases between. Germline V lookup: CDR1 SEHNR, CDR2 FQNEAQ (reference sequence).

The rearrangement uses TRBV18 and TRBJ1-5; TRBD1 aligns across 7 bases. V was pared by 6 bases and J by 5 bases, with 7 bases of the junction left unmatched. Germline lookup yields CDR1 KGHSH and CDR2 LQKENI. CDR3 length equals 14 residues. This chain's CDR3 is CASSLTGSDQPQHF. The CDR3 coding sequence is TGTGCCAGCTCGTTGACAGGGTCGGATCAGCCCCAGCATTTT.

This chain uses TRBV4-3 with TRBJ2-7, with unresolved D. From germline, CDR1 is LGHNA and CDR2 YSLEER. This CDR3 spans 14 amino acids. Trimming shortened V by 0 bases and J by 2 bases, and 8 bases separated the two germline ends. The CDR3 DNA sequence: TGCGCCAGCAGCCAAGATCTACCAGCCTACGAGCAGTACTTC. Residues: CASSQDLPAYEQYF.

This chain uses TRBV7-2 with TRBJ1-5; D not certain. CDR3 length equals 15 residues. Between the trimmed V and J ends, which lost 2 bases and 3 bases, there was a span of 11 bases. Germline loops: CDR1 SGHTA, CDR2 FQGNSA. The CDR3 is CASSLQAANNQPQHF. CDR3 nucleotide sequence: TGTGCCAGCAGCTTACAGGCAGCGAACAATCAGCCCCAGCATTTT.

The table lists this clone with a few counts. The gene calls are TRBV27 and TRBJ1-5, with TRBD1 identical over 7 bases. Germline V gene sequence: CDR1 MNHEY, CDR2 SMNVEV (reference sequence). The CDR3 has 14 amino acids. J was trimmed by 3 bases and V by 5 bases; bases with no gene match: 4. The DNA of the CDR3 is TGTGCCAGCAGTGCACAGGGGTACAATCAGCCCCAGCATTTT. It yields the protein CASSAQGYNQPQHF.

This clone has a handful of counts. This rearrangement joins TRBV6-5 to TRBJ2-2; 11 bases line up with TRBD2. The CDR3 totals 15 residues. After removal of 6 bases from V and 4 bases from J, the junction contained 4 bases not matched to a gene. Germline loops: CDR1 MNHEY, CDR2 SVGAGI. Here the CDR3 reads CASSRLAGSTGELFF. Here the CDR3 DNA reads TGTGCCAGCAGCCGACTAGCGGGAAGCACCGGGGAGCTGTTTTTT.

In this sample, this clone turned up a few times. The chain employs TRBV9 and TRBJ2-5; perhaps TRBD2 as D (6 bases). V lost 4 bases and J lost 2, with 15 bases in between. The CDR3 runs 15 residues. Per germline, CDR1 SGDLS and CDR2 YYNGEE. DNA of the CDR3: TGTGCCAGCAGCACAGGAGGGAATCCTCAAGAGACCCAGTACTTC. This encodes CASSTGGNPQETQYF. The full variable domain, in which reference TRBV9 and TRBJ2-5 provide the parts outside the CDR3, is DSGVTQTPKHLITATGQRVTLRCSPRSGDLSVYWYQQSLDQGLQFLIQYYNGEERAKGNILERFSAQQFPDLHSELNLSSLELGDSALYFCASSTGGNPQETQYFGPGTRLLVL.